This T cell receptor (beta chain) originates from a study of blood T cells in healthy people across ages. Overall study findings and caveats: With age, beta diversity per million T cells declined roughly linearly, significantly by 30 to 50. The authors considered diversity estimates from one million T cells to be underestimates. No conclusive comparison of naive versus antigen-experienced cells was possible with unsorted PBMCs.

The germline gives CDR1 SGHTA, CDR2 FQGNSA. CDR3 size: 15 residues. Trimming removed 4 bases at V and 0 bases at J, with 12 bases between. Only a few counts were recorded for this clonotype. What it binds is unknown. Those donating, healthy Caucasian individuals from Russia, were aged roughly 6 to 90. Using a J-beta primer mix together with a sample-barcoded 5' primer, a second PCR was run for about 6 to 12 cycles. TCRdb used MiXCR to reprocess the 5' RACE reads, holding one entry per CDR3 protein. Among 650,000 to 1,000,000 distinct CDR3 sequences listed, about 34% were seen once. The TCR comes from a man between 18 and 29 years old in good health. The V call is TRBV7-2, the J call TRBJ1-2, with D unclear. The specimen sequenced was blood. CDR3 sequence reads: CASSSNSGANYGYTF. In nucleotides, the CDR3 is TGTGCCAGCAGCTCTAACAGTGGAGCTAACTATGGCTACACCTTC. The full variable domain, in which reference TRBV7-2 and TRBJ1-2 provide the parts outside the CDR3, is GAGVSQSPSNKVTEKGKDVELRCDPISGHTALYWYRQSLGQGLEFLIYFQGNSAPDKSGLPSDRFSAERTGGSVSTLTIQRTQQEDSAVYLCASSSNSGANYGYTFGSGTRLTVV.